Included here is one T cell receptor beta chain sequence, with context. No antigen is known for it. Second-dose schedules of about 4 or about 12 weeks were combined. Profiled with immunoSEQ multiplex PCR; TCRdb holds only in-frame clones, not every one. Of about 110,000 clones in the sample, 94% are singletons; the top ten hold 2.9%. This sample is drawn from a study of T cell responses to AZD1222 COVID-19 vaccine. Study-wide results and limits: Increased Spike-specific TCR breadth and depth were observed after two AZD1222 doses. Samples come after the peak T cell response, not at day 14. The study found vaccine-associated CD4 TCRs spanning spike, dominant at 160-218 and 743-854.

This CDR3 contains 14 residues. With V trimmed by 2 bases and J by 10 bases, 8 bases remained unmatched. Germline CDR1 and CDR2: MNHEY and SVGAGI. Sequenced here: peripheral blood, sampled 28 days after the second AZD1222 dose. The TCR comes from an adult who received the AZD1222 COVID-19 vaccine. The chain carries TRBV6-5 and TRBJ1-1, with 9 bases lining up with TRBD1. This chain's CDR3 is CASSYRDRESGAFF. CDR3 sequence (DNA): TGTGCCAGCAGTTACCGGGACAGGGAGTCCGGAGCTTTCTTT.